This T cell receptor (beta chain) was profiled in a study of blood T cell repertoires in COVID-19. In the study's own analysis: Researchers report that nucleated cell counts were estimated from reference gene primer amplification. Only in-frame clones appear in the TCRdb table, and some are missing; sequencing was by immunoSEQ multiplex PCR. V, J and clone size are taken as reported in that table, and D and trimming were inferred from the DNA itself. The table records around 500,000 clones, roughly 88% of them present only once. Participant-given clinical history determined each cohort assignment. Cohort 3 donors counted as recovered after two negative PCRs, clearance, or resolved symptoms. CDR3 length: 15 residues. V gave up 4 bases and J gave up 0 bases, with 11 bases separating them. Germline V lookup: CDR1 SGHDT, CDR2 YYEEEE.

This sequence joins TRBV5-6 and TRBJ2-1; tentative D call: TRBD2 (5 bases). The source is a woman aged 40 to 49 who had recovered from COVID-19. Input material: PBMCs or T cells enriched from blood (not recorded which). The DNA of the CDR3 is TGTGCCAGCAGCAAGACGGGGAGCTCCTACAATGAGCAGTTCTTC. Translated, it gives CASSKTGSSYNEQFF.